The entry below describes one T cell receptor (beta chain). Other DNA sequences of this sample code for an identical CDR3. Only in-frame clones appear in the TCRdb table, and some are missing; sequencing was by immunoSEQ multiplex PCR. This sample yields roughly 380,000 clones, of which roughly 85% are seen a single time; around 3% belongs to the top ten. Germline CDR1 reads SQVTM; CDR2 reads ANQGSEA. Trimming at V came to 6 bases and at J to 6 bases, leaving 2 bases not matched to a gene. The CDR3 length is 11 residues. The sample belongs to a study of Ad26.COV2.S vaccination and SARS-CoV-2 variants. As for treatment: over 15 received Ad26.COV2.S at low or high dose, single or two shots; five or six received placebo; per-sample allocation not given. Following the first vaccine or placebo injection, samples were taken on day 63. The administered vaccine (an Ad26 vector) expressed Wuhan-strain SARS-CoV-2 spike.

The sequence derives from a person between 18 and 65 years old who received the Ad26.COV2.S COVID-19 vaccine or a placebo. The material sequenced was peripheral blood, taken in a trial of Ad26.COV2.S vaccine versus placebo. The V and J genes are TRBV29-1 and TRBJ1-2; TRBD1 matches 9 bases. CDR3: CSVGQGNGYTF. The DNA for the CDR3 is TGCAGCGTCGGACAGGGGAATGGCTACACCTTC.